This record covers a single T cell receptor (beta chain). This clonotype came up a few times. Its antigen specificity is not known. Within one base of it there is no much larger clone, and no base qualities were kept. The data are from a study of identical twins (TCRdb year 2016). Some background on the complete study: To test whether fetal clonotypes persist, this study deep-sequenced TCR alpha and beta repertoires from monozygotic twins, from unrelated adults of various ages, and from cord blood. Replicate twin experiments were performed at different times using different library preparation protocols to rule out contamination.

Study-wide conclusions, independent of this receptor: Out-of-frame TCR alpha sharing in monozygotic twins was systematically underestimated by recombination models, whereas sharing between unrelated individuals was in agreement with the recombination models. Zero-insertion analyses could be partly confounded by invariant T cells such as MAIT and iNKT, though diverse VJ usage argued against such confounding for most clonotypes. In beta out-of-frame sequences, excess twin sharing was weaker, because having fewer shared sequences lowered the signal-to-noise ratio. Abundant cord blood beta clonotypes carried fewer insertions; young adult naive repertoires showed a weaker similar trend, while memory repertoires showed none. Compared with coincidental sharing between unrelated individuals, out-of-frame TCR alpha sequences shared between twins showed an excess of sequences with low generation probability. Conclusions relied on cross-sectional statistical analysis, since the same donors could not be followed over many years.

The CDR3 numbers 13 residues from cysteine through phenylalanine. The CDR3 DNA has 39 bases and is translated from base 1. CDR1 and CDR2 are drawn from the germline V gene: SGHRS, YFSETQ. The junction shows trimming of 4 bases on V and 1 base on J, plus 8 bases between the germline ends. The method behind the library was 5' RACE. The run used an Illumina HiSeq 2000. A universal primer binding site was introduced by template switching, and a unique molecular identifier was present in the final cDNA, enabling accurate counting of TCR cDNA molecules. Specific primers in the conserved constant-segment region were used to synthesize first-strand cDNA for the TCR alpha and beta chains. Each cDNA library was double barcoded, with a SMART-Mk sample barcode plus Illumina barcodes, to control for contamination. Two successive PCR steps introduced TruSeq adapter sequences along with Illumina sample barcodes. The TCR alpha and beta cDNA libraries were sequenced on the Illumina HiSeq platform using custom primers. Turning to the authors' computational methods: MiGEC was used to process raw reads and extract unique molecular identifiers, and MiXCR was used to find CDR3 positions. For each individual, recombination models were inferred using an EM algorithm with the repgenHMM and IGoR tools. Shared clonotypes were analyzed with the tcR package in R, and sharing was normalized by the product of cloneset sizes. To study raw recombination free of thymic and clonal selection effects, out-of-frame nonproductive sequences were analyzed. TCRdb reanalyzed the raw reads on its own, using fastp at Q25 for trimming and MiXCR for clone calling, and kept in-frame beta chains. Merged by CDR3 protein, the rows form single entries marked with the most common genes and DNA. In this record, the V and J calls reflect TCRdb's handling and not the investigators' own analysis. In this sample the table shows a few hundred thousand distinct CDR3 sequences, approximately 14% of which occur a single time. Roughly 0.43% of the sample is held by the ten biggest clonotypes.

Every donor was a healthy Caucasian. Three pairs of female monozygotic twins, all aged about 18 to 29 years, made up the twin cohort. Positive isolation kits from Invitrogen were used to isolate the CD4+ and CD8+ T cell populations. This same sample was also part of a study on yellow fever vaccine responses in identical twins. Per that second paper: According to the authors, in identical twins the way T cells responded to vaccination appeared partly convergent and partly personalized. Focusing on identical twins, the study followed the T cell clones that responded to the vaccine, and did so with precision.

Source material: CD4+ T cells sorted from blood. This TCR was sampled from a woman younger than 35 in good health. The sequence is built from TRBV5-1 and TRBJ1-1, with no confident D gene call. The sequenced DNA is TGCGCCAGCAGCACAACAGAGAACACTGAAGCTTTCTTT. This is translated as CASSTTENTEAFF. Beyond the CDR3, the reference TRBV5-1 and TRBJ1-1 genes provide the residues; the full variable domain reads: KAGVTQTPRYLIKTRGQQVTLSCSPISGHRSVSWYQQTPGQGLQFLFEYFSETQRNKGNFPGRFSGRQFSNSRSEMNVSTLELGDSALYLCASSTTENTEAFFGQGTRLTVV.